What follows are 9 T cell receptor beta chains derived from one specimen sequenced in a study of cytomegalovirus exposure and HLA in healthy donors. 60 Vbeta and 13 Jbeta primers were used in PCR. The data were produced by immunoSEQ multiplex PCR, yet TCRdb's version contains in-frame clones alone and is incomplete. The data show approximately 140,000 clones, 73% seen once. The sequenced sample consisted of PBMCs. Receptors were obtained from a woman aged 35 to 49 in good health and CMV-seronegative.

Notes on this clone: A junction boundary mismatches the germline segment, possibly from a read error. CDR3 in DNA: TGTGCTAGCAGCCCTAGCGGGGGGGGCACAGATACGCAGTATTTT. Translated: CASSPSGGGTDTQYF. The chain is built from TRBV7-7 and TRBJ2-3, with 12 bases matching TRBD2. The CDR3 contains 15 residues. Per germline, CDR1 SSHAT and CDR2 FNYEAQ (reference sequence).

The chain recombines TRBV4-1 with TRBJ2-5; 11 bases fit TRBD2. Trimming cost V 4 bases and J 5 bases; bases outside gene matches: 9. CDR3 length: 16 residues. The germline V gene encodes CDR1 MGHRA and CDR2 YSYEKL. This CDR3 reads CASSRDSGGAGETQYF. CDR3 bases: TGCGCCAGCAGCCGGGATAGCGGGGGGGCTGGGGAGACCCAGTACTTC.

The gene calls are TRBV19 and TRBJ1-1; TRBD1 matches 10 bases. The ends lost 5 bases at V and 1 base at J; junction bases unmatched: 10. CDR1 is LNHDA and CDR2 is SQIVND in the germline V gene (reference sequence). The CDR3 extends over 17 amino acids. In nucleotides, the CDR3 is TGTGCCAGTAGTGCACCGGGACAGGGGTTTCCGAACACTGAAGCTTTCTTT. Its protein is CASSAPGQGFPNTEAFF.

The chain links TRBV7-2 to TRBJ1-5, with D maybe TRBD1 (5 bases). The ends were cut back, 5 bases at V and 4 bases at J, with 9 bases in the middle. Germline V lookup: CDR1 SGHTA, CDR2 FQGNSA. The CDR3 has 13 residues. The CDR3 bases are TGTGCCAGCAGCCGACAGACAAATCAGCCCCAGCATTTT. This encodes CASSRQTNQPQHF.

The chain is built from TRBV18 and TRBJ1-1, with TRBD1 as a possible D gene (6 bases). The germline V gene has CDR1 KGHSH and CDR2 LQKENI. The ends were cut back, 9 bases at V and 0 bases at J, with 14 bases in the middle. The length of the CDR3 is 14 residues. CDR3 nucleotide sequence: TGTGCCAGTTCAATTGACAGGATGAACACTGAAGCTTTCTTT. This gives the protein CASSIDRMNTEAFF.

J is TRBJ2-1 and V is TRBV27, with D possibly matching TRBD2 (6 bases). V was pared by 3 bases and J by 4 bases, with 16 bases between. Germline-derived CDR1 and CDR2 are MNHEY and SMNVEV (reference sequence). This CDR3 region has 16 residues. The DNA for the CDR3 is TGTGCCAGCAGTTTTGTGGCGGGGACCATATACAATGAGCAGTTCTTC. Residues: CASSFVAGTIYNEQFF.

This chain joins TRBV7-9 and TRBJ2-5, with D unclear. The V and J ends lost 2 bases and 1 base respectively, with 8 bases between them. The V gene's germline CDR1 is SEHNR and CDR2 FQNEAQ (reference sequence). The CDR3 totals 14 residues. CDR3 DNA sequence: TGTGCCAGCAGCTTAATGACACCCCAAGAGACCCAGTACTTC. Its protein product is CASSLMTPQETQYF.

This clone was seen a handful of times. The chain employs TRBV19 and TRBJ1-1; no definite D call. The length of the CDR3 is 12 residues. Trimming pared 0 bases from V and 7 bases from J, leaving 6 bases between. Germline CDR1 and CDR2: LNHDA and SQIVND (reference sequence). CDR3 bases: TGTGCCAGTAGTATAGAACGGGGTGAAGCTTTCTTT. Translating it yields CASSIERGEAFF.

V usage is TRBV4-1 and J usage is TRBJ2-5; TRBD2 aligns across 8 bases. The germline gives CDR1 MGHRA, CDR2 YSYEKL. With V trimmed by 1 base and J by 2 bases, 12 bases remained unmatched. This CDR3 has 18 amino acids. The CDR3 sequence is CASSQATQRVAGQETQYF. In DNA form, the CDR3 reads TGCGCCAGCAGCCAAGCCACCCAGAGGGTAGCGGGGCAAGAGACCCAGTACTTC.